The 2 T cell receptor beta chains listed next were all sequenced from one sample in a study of blood T cell repertoires in COVID-19. Data came from immunoSEQ multiplex PCR; TCRdb stores just in-frame clones and leaves some out. The data show about 50,000 clones, with 70% to 90% seen just once and roughly 15% held by the top ten. The specimen sequenced was peripheral blood. Receptor source: a man between 65 and 85 years old with acute or convalescent COVID-19.

A single count supports this clone. The chain has TRBV19 and TRBJ2-7; unclear D gene. With 6 bases removed from V and 3 bases from J, the gap between germline ends came to 9 bases. The CDR3 spans 12 residues. Germline V CDR1 and CDR2: LNHDA, SQIVND (reference sequence). The chain's CDR3 is CASSGANYEQYF. CDR3 in DNA: TGTGCCAGTAGCGGAGCTAACTACGAGCAGTACTTC.

The rearrangement uses TRBV7-9 and TRBJ1-2; D may be TRBD1 (5 bases). Germline assignment: CDR1 SEHNR and CDR2 FQNEAQ (reference sequence). The CDR3 length is 12 residues. V lost 8 bases and J 3 bases, leaving 10 bases between the germline ends. CDR3 region: CASGRVDYGYTF. Written as DNA, the CDR3 is TGTGCCAGCGGCAGGGTCGACTATGGCTACACCTTC.